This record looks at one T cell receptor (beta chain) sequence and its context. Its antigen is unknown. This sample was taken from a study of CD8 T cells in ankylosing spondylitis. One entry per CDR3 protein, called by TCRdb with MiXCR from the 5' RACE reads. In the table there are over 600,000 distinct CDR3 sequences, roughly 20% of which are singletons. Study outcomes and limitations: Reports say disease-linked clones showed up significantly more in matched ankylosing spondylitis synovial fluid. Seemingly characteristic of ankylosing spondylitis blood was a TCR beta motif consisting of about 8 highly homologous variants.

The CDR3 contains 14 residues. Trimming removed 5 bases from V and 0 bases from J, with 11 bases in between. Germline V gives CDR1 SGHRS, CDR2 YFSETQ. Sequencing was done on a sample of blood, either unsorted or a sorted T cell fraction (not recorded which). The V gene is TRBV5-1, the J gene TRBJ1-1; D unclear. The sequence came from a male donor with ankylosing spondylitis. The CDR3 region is CASSERRMNTEAFF. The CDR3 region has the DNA TGCGCCAGCAGTGAACGAAGGATGAACACTGAAGCTTTCTTT.